These 7 T cell receptor beta chains were all obtained from the same sample, sequenced in a study of cytomegalovirus exposure and HLA in healthy donors. Both 60 Vbeta primers and 13 Jbeta primers went into the PCR. The data were produced by immunoSEQ multiplex PCR, yet TCRdb's version contains in-frame clones alone and is incomplete. The sample yields about 120,000 clones, roughly three quarters seen once. The sequenced sample was PBMCs. Receptors were obtained from a woman aged 18-29 years in good health and CMV-seronegative.

The CDR3 DNA follows: TGTGCCAGCAGTGAGGCCCATACTAGCGGGGGAGAGACCCAGTACTTC. It codes for CASSEAHTSGGETQYF. The chain combines TRBV2 with TRBJ2-5, with 11 bases lining up with TRBD2. The V gene's germline CDR1 is SNHLY and CDR2 FYNNEI. The CDR3 sequence is 16 residues long. The V segment lost 3 bases and the J segment 4 bases; nucleotides outside the gene matches: 7.

This sequence joins TRBV9 and TRBJ1-1, with unresolved D. Trimming removed 3 bases from V and 3 bases from J, with 9 bases in between. From germline, CDR1 is SGDLS and CDR2 YYNGEE. The CDR3 length is 13 residues. CDR3 protein: CASSGPEDTEAFF. For the CDR3, the DNA is TGTGCCAGCAGCGGTCCTGAGGACACTGAAGCTTTCTTT.

The J gene is TRBJ1-1, the V gene TRBV30, with D possibly TRBD1 on 5 matching bases. V lost 0 bases and J lost 8, with 13 bases in between. The CDR3 contains 13 residues. The germline V gene encodes CDR1 GTSNPN and CDR2 SVGIG (reference sequence). The CDR3 nucleotides read TGTGCCTGGAGTGTAGGGGCAGTGATGGAAGCTTTCTTT. It is translated as CAWSVGAVMEAFF.

This chain connects TRBV10-1 to TRBJ1-2; 7 bases line up with TRBD1. V dropped 6 bases and J dropped 5; count of bases not matched to a gene: 6. CDR1 is WNHNN and CDR2 is SYGVQD in the germline V gene (reference sequence). The CDR3 covers 13 residues. The CDR3 DNA is TGCGCCAGCAGCCCGGGACAGAAGTATGGCTACACCTTC. Translated: CASSPGQKYGYTF.

The chain is built from TRBV28 and TRBJ1-2; D is undetermined. This CDR3 has 12 residues. In germline, CDR1 is MDHEN, CDR2 SYDVKM. Trimming removed 1 base from V and 5 bases from J, with 5 bases in between. The CDR3 DNA is TGTGCCAGCAGTTTATCCCCATATGGCTACACCTTC. This codes for CASSLSPYGYTF.

V gene TRBV5-4 combines with J gene TRBJ2-3, with 7 bases aligning to TRBD2. Trimming cost V 2 bases and J 3 bases; bases outside gene matches: 6. The CDR3 runs to 15 residues. Germline loops: CDR1 SGHNT, CDR2 YYREEE (reference sequence). This chain's CDR3 is CASSLVGLTTDTQYF. The CDR3 DNA follows: TGTGCCAGCAGCTTAGTGGGACTAACGACAGATACGCAGTATTTT. Filled out from reference TRBV5-4 and TRBJ2-3, the complete variable domain reads ETGVTQSPTHLIKTRGQQVTLRCSSQSGHNTVSWYQQALGQGPQFIFQYYREEENGRGNFPPRFSGLQFPNYSSELNVNALELDDSALYLCASSLVGLTTDTQYFGPGTRLTVL.

This chain links TRBV30 with TRBJ2-7; D is unresolved. This CDR3 has 11 amino acids. Germline lookup yields CDR1 GTSNPN and CDR2 SVGIG (reference sequence). The V gene lost 3 bases and the J gene lost 3 bases, with 6 bases spanning the gap. This chain's CDR3 is CAWSSYYEQYF. The CDR3 nucleotides are TGTGCCTGGAGCTCTTACTACGAGCAGTACTTC. The whole variable domain, remainder taken from reference TRBV30 and TRBJ2-7, is SQTIHQWPATLVQPVGSPLSLECTVEGTSNPNLYWYRQAAGRGLQLLFYSVGIGQISSEVPQNLSASRPQDRQFILSSKKLLLSDSGFYLCAWSSYYEQYFGPGTRLTVT.